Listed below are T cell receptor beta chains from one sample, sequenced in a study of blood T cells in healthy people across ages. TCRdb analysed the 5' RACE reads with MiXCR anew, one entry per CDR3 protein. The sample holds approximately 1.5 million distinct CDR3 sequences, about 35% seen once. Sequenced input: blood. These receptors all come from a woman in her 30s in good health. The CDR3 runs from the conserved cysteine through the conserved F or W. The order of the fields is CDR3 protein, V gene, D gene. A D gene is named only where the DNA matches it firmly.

CSARDARLAGAGELFF | TRBV20-1 | -
CASSPAFRGPNINTQYF | TRBV5-4 | TRBD1
CASSARQEPYEQYF | TRBV9 | -
CSARDGASGSYEQYF | TRBV20-1 | TRBD2
CASSYEGLYNERFF | TRBV6-6 | -
CASSYPGQDNNYGYTF | TRBV7-9 | TRBD1
CASSEHPDGRTEAFF | TRBV6-1 | -
CASSERANTEAFF | TRBV6-1 | -
CASSFSLAGYTDTQYF | TRBV12-3/TRBV12-4 | TRBD2
CASSLTLISEQFF | TRBV7-3 | -
CASSSRQAGTDTQYF | TRBV5-1 | -
CASSQTGGAGETQYF | TRBV7-8 | TRBD1
CSVGSWGQSLGYGYTF | TRBV29-1 | TRBD1
CASSLASGAEEQYF | TRBV7-6 | -
CASSQPRDRSYEQYF | TRBV4-1 | TRBD1
CASSRATKGHEQYF | TRBV7-9 | -
CASSPGSGVGYTF | TRBV27 | -
CASSLQLGVYNEQFF | TRBV7-6 | -
CASSFSPGTSSTDTQYF | TRBV28 | -
CASSWGRYSNQPQHF | TRBV13 | -
CASSQVGRGGREQYF | TRBV4-1 | TRBD2
CASGRSGGFTDTQYF | TRBV27 | TRBD2
CASSQDLAGRIEKLFF | TRBV4-2 | -
CGSSFSVPGWNIQYF | TRBV11-2 | -
CSVRQGVGELFF | TRBV29-1 | TRBD1
CASSWTENTEAFF | TRBV12-3/TRBV12-4 | -
CANSLSGEETQYF | TRBV7-2 | -
CASIIVPNYGYTF | TRBV2 | -
CSARTSGPNTGELFF | TRBV20-1 | TRBD2
CASSVGDTISYEQYF | TRBV9 | -
CASSSQGEFLYNEQFF | TRBV28 | -
CSARERGFWSEQFF | TRBV20-1 | TRBD2
CASSQGSTTGVEQYF | TRBV3-1 | TRBD1
CASSRGETGGNEQFF | TRBV12-3/TRBV12-4 | TRBD1
CGSSLEGNNEQFF | TRBV28 | -
CSAAGTGLLPQHF | TRBV20-1 | TRBD1
CAGSYGLYYEQYF | TRBV6-6 | -
CSARAATGLYSDTQYF | TRBV20-1 | -
CSARNQVTGQGGEQYF | TRBV20-1 | TRBD1
CASSHRQSTDTQYF | TRBV5-1 | -
CASSLEQGTSYNEQFF | TRBV7-9 | TRBD1
CSAGTGDSYGYTF | TRBV29-1 | TRBD1
CASSLGTDYTDYGYTF | TRBV5-1 | -
CASSYPGTGIRNTEAFF | TRBV6-6 | TRBD1
CASIPAPTYEQYF | TRBV10-1 | -
CASARDSYNEQFF | TRBV7-7 | TRBD1
CASSTRVDAETQYF | TRBV5-5 | -
CSVVLTWDEQFF | TRBV29-1 | -